This TCR beta chain derives from a study of T-cell reconstitution after alpha-beta-depleted transplantation in children. This CDR3 is 16 amino acids long. This clonotype has a handful of counts. A TCRbeta library incorporating unique molecular identifiers was prepared. TCRdb analysed the PCR reads with MiXCR anew, one entry per CDR3 protein. The sample has some 100,000 distinct CDR3 sequences, roughly 16% seen once. The material was PBMCs, mostly from graft donor cells, obtained 180 days after TCRalphabeta/CD19-depleted stem cell transplant. This TCR derives from a male patient under 10 years old who had a stem cell transplant for acute lymphoblastic leukemia, so the T cells may come from the graft donor. The rearrangement uses TRBV21-1 and TRBJ2-5. TRBV21-1 is labeled a pseudogene. The CDR3 is CASSKAETGAQETQYF. CDR3 nucleotides: TGTGCCAGCAGCAAGGCTGAGACGGGTGCACAAGAGACCCAGTACTTC.